This T cell receptor (beta chain) was found in a study of a mutant IDH1 vaccine in newly diagnosed glioma. Study in general: It was radiotherapy, temozolomide, or both that patients received previously, with most receiving both.

This CDR3 comprises 15 residues. V lost 4 bases to trimming and J lost 2 bases; unmatched junction nucleotides: 6. The germline gives CDR1 SGHRS, CDR2 YFSETQ. Remarks on this clone: Its antigen is undetermined.

The method was immunoSEQ multiplex PCR; TCRdb's version includes in-frame clones alone and lacks a portion of them. The repertoire has some 56,000 clones, less than 80% of them found once; the top ten carry around 5%. Time point reported: week 47, end of study. Vaccinated patients received 300 ug of mutant IDH1 20-mer peptide per dose, with topical imiquimod. V usage is TRBV5-1 and J usage is TRBJ1-3, with 7 nucleotides matching TRBD1. The specimen was PBMCs, collected from a glioma patient whose treatment included an IDH1 peptide vaccine. This TCR derives from a man aged 45-65 years with glioma. The CDR3 DNA follows: TGCGCCAGCAGCGAACAGGGGACAACTGGAAACACCATATATTTT. As protein: CASSEQGTTGNTIYF.